This T cell receptor (beta chain) was captured by sequencing in a study of T cells in Graves' hyperthyroidism and ophthalmopathy. Study results and caveats: Prediction of ophthalmopathy progression came a median approximately 6.6 months pre-onset.

Amplification targeted TCR beta CDR3 regions from RNA transcripts. The HTBI set primed first-round TCR CDR3 RT-PCR. TCRdb re-derived calls from the multiplex PCR reads in MiXCR, one entry per CDR3 protein. The sample yields about 560,000 distinct CDR3 sequences, about 45% seen once. As regards this clonotype: Its antigen is not known. A single base separates this from a much larger clone, so it may be a read error.

Graves' hyperthyroidism showing no ophthalmopathy progression within 18 months was considered stable. The study left out patients who had uncontrolled infection, other autoimmune disease, pregnancy or lactation. This CDR3 has 12 residues. Germline V gene lookup returns CDR1 SNHLY and CDR2 FYNNEI. The chain uses TRBV2 and TRBJ1-5; unclear D gene. This clonotype originated in a woman aged 18-29 years with Graves' hyperthyroidism. The source material was peripheral blood or thyroid tissue (not recorded which). CDR3 amino acids: CASSFQYQHQHF. In DNA, the CDR3 is TGTGCCAGCAGCTTTCAGTATCAGCACCAGCATTTT.